This T cell receptor beta chain was retrieved from a study of lymphopenia after photon versus proton radiotherapy. Findings of the study overall: Post-nadir diversity loss with photons came from oligoclonal expansion, particularly CD8+ Temra cells.

Measured with immunoSEQ multiplex PCR; TCRdb has only the in-frame clones, and not every one. Of 68,000 or so clones in the sample, under 95% were seen once. CDR3 length equals 15 residues. The germline CDR1 and CDR2 sequences are MNHNY and SVGAGI (reference sequence). Trimming took 5 bases from V and 0 from J, leaving 11 bases between them. This clone was seen more than once but under ten times. Its specificity is unknown. This TCR was recovered from a woman aged 70-85 years with pancreatic cancer. The sequences come from peripheral blood, collected from a patient treated with photon-based radiotherapy. The gene calls are TRBV6-6 and TRBJ1-3; a possible D gene is TRBD1 (5 bases). CDR3 sequence (DNA): TGTGCCAGCAGTCCGACAGCAAGCTCTGGAAACACCATATATTTT. Translated, it gives CASSPTASSGNTIYF.